This is a list of T cell receptor beta chains from one sample in a study of cytomegalovirus exposure and HLA in healthy donors. Clones were sequenced by immunoSEQ multiplex PCR, and TCRdb holds only the in-frame ones, with some missing. This repertoire shows approximately 190,000 clones, approximately 88% found once; its top ten account for 2% to 3%. Sample: PBMCs. All receptors come from a woman between 45 and 65 years old in good health and CMV-seropositive. Each CDR3 is given with its conserved first and last residue. A D gene is named only where the DNA matches it firmly. Clone size is not always given. Where it is, it says once, few, many or a class for expanded clones.

j_call d_call v_call clone_size cdr3_aa cdr3_nt
TRBJ1-1 TRBD1 TRBV28 - CASSNRGSNTEAFF TGTGCCAGCAGTAACAGGGGCTCGAACACTGAAGCTTTCTTT
TRBJ2-2 - TRBV7-3 few CASSSLGTPNTGELFF TGTGCCAGCAGCTCACTCGGGACACCGAACACCGGGGAGCTGTTTTTT
TRBJ1-5 - TRBV4-2 - CASSQDGGGNQPQHF TGTGCCAGCAGCCAAGACGGGGGAGGCAATCAGCCCCAGCATTTT
TRBJ1-1 - TRBV1 - CTSRQGPEAMNTEAFF TGCACCAGTCGACAGGGCCCAGAGGCTATGAACACTGAAGCTTTCTTT
TRBJ2-7 TRBD1 TRBV14 - CASSAPWTGITF TGTGCCAGCAGCGCACCCTGGACAGGGATCACCTTC
TRBJ1-1 - TRBV5-1 - CASSFAENTEAFF TGCGCCAGCAGCTTCGCAGAGAACACTGAAGCTTTCTTT
TRBJ2-7 TRBD2 TRBV6-1 once CASSGGTSGYEQYF TGTGCCAGCAGTGGAGGGACTAGCGGGTATGAGCAGTACTTC
TRBJ2-7 TRBD1 TRBV18 - CASSSGTGKGEQYF TGTGCCAGCTCAAGCGGGACAGGGAAAGGCGAGCAGTACTTC
TRBJ2-3 TRBD2 TRBV27 - CASSLVAGGRNTQYF TGTGCCAGCAGTTTAGTAGCGGGGGGGCGGAATACGCAGTATTTT
TRBJ1-3 - TRBV6-5 - CASSYDTNPSGNTIYF TGTGCCAGCAGTTACGACACGAACCCCTCTGGAAACACCATATATTTT
TRBJ1-2 TRBD1 TRBV28 - CASRTQTGLRYTF TGTGCCAGCAGAACCCAGACAGGGTTGCGCTACACCTTC
TRBJ1-5 - TRBV7-9 - CASRGKQEFNQPQHF TGTGCCAGCAGGGGTAAACAGGAATTCAATCAGCCCCAGCATTTT
TRBJ2-7 - TRBV7-8 - CASRQGQYYEQYF TGTGCCAGCAGACAGGGACAATACTACGAGCAGTACTTC
TRBJ1-5 TRBD1 TRBV27 - CATSPAGQGNQPQHF TGTGCCACCTCTCCGGCGGGACAGGGCAATCAGCCCCAGCATTTT
TRBJ1-5 - TRBV28 - CASSSWEGSSNRPQHF TGTGCCAGCAGCAGCTGGGAGGGAAGTAGCAATCGGCCCCAGCATTTT
TRBJ1-6 - TRBV15 few CATSRDQSNSPLHF TGTGCCACCAGCAGAGATCAGTCAAATTCACCCCTCCACTTT
TRBJ2-7 TRBD1 TRBV5-1 - CASSTGTGQIEQYF TGCGCCAGCAGTACAGGGACAGGTCAGATCGAGCAGTACTTC
TRBJ1-1 - TRBV6-1 - CASSGDEVAAFF TGTGCCAGCAGTGGAGACGAGGTAGCAGCTTTCTTT
TRBJ1-2 - TRBV18 - CASSAGSNYGYTF TGTGCCAGCTCGGCCGGGTCCAACTATGGCTACACCTTC
TRBJ2-7 - TRBV5-1 once CASSFSFGDYEQYF TGCGCCAGCAGCTTTAGTTTCGGGGACTACGAGCAGTACTTC
TRBJ2-7 - TRBV7-2 - CASSVPRGWYEQYF TGTGCCAGCAGCGTACCACGGGGGTGGTACGAGCAGTACTTC
TRBJ1-6 TRBD1 TRBV2 few CASRGTGNYNSPLHF TGTGCCAGCAGGGGGACAGGGAACTATAATTCACCCCTCCACTTT
TRBJ2-1 - TRBV6-1 few CASSEDAGLYNEQFF TGTGCCAGCAGTGAAGACGCGGGCCTCTACAATGAGCAGTTCTTC
TRBJ2-7 TRBD1 TRBV28 - CASRHSAGGSYEQYF TGTGCCAGCAGACATTCAGCAGGGGGCTCCTACGAGCAGTACTTC
TRBJ2-1 TRBD2 TRBV19 - CASSHPSTSGGRGRFYNEQFF TGTGCCAGTAGCCACCCCTCGACTAGCGGGGGACGCGGTCGTTTCTACAATGAGCAGTTCTTC
TRBJ2-7 TRBD2 TRBV5-4 - CASSSLTSGSYEQYF TGTGCCAGCAGCTCCTTAACTAGCGGATCCTACGAGCAGTACTTC
TRBJ2-7 - TRBV27 - CASSPMQGTYEQYF TGTGCCAGCAGTCCCATGCAGGGAACCTACGAGCAGTACTTC
TRBJ2-7 TRBD1 TRBV5-4 - CASSSPTGTGSHEQYF TGTGCCAGCAGCTCCCCGACCGGGACAGGTTCCCACGAGCAGTACTTC
TRBJ1-4 TRBD1 TRBV28 - CASSLEGANEKLFF TGTGCCAGCAGTTTAGAGGGGGCGAATGAAAAACTGTTTTTT
TRBJ1-6 TRBD1 TRBV7-9 - CASSQGQFQNSPLHF TGTGCCAGCAGCCAGGGACAGTTTCAAAATTCACCCCTCCACTTT
TRBJ2-3 - TRBV6-6 - CASSYRSTDTQYF TGTGCCAGCAGTTATCGGAGCACAGATACGCAGTATTTT
TRBJ1-4 - TRBV19 - CASSLTQSRREKLFF TGTGCCAGTAGTTTGACGCAGTCCCGGCGGGAAAAACTGTTTTTT
TRBJ2-1 - TRBV4-2 - CASSQEIAERFYNEQFF TGTGCCAGCAGCCAAGAAATAGCGGAGCGGTTCTACAATGAGCAGTTCTTC
TRBJ2-3 - TRBV19 once CATTDTFYTDTQYF TGTGCCACCACGGACACATTCTACACAGATACGCAGTATTTT
TRBJ2-7 TRBD1 TRBV6-5 - CASSLYRGSSYEQYF TGTGCCAGCAGTTTATACAGGGGAAGCTCCTACGAGCAGTACTTC
TRBJ1-5 TRBD1 TRBV19 - CASSPRGVSAQHF TGTGCCAGTTCGCCCAGGGGGGTCTCAGCCCAGCATTTT
TRBJ2-2 - TRBV9 - CASSVEGGTGELFF TGTGCCAGCAGCGTAGAAGGGGGCACCGGGGAGCTGTTTTTT
TRBJ2-3 - TRBV11-1 - CASSRMRDTDTQYF TGTGCCAGCAGCAGGATGAGGGACACAGATACGCAGTATTTT
TRBJ1-5 - TRBV29-1 - CSVKGTGLNQPQHF TGCAGCGTTAAAGGTACAGGTTTGAACCAGCCCCAGCATTTT
TRBJ1-4 TRBD1 TRBV4-1 - CASSQEGGQAQPNEKLFF TGCGCCAGCAGCCAAGAGGGGGGACAGGCGCAGCCTAATGAAAAACTGTTTTTT
TRBJ1-6 TRBD1 TRBV11-1 - CASSQEPGQFSPLHF TGTGCCAGCAGCCAAGAGCCGGGACAGTTTTCACCCCTCCACTTT
TRBJ2-2 TRBD2 TRBV5-1 once CASSLALTSTTGELFF TGCGCCAGCAGCTTGGCCTTGACTAGCACCACCGGGGAGCTGTTTTTT
TRBJ1-5 - TRBV28 - CASSLGAPRGPQHF TGTGCCAGCAGCCTTGGGGCTCCTCGAGGGCCCCAGCATTTT
TRBJ1-1 - TRBV18 - CASSPRRGANTEAFF TGTGCCAGCTCACCACGAAGGGGTGCAAACACTGAAGCTTTCTTT
TRBJ2-1 TRBD1 TRBV9 - CASSVVGTGSYNEQFF TGTGCCAGCAGCGTTGTCGGGACAGGGTCCTACAATGAGCAGTTCTTC
TRBJ2-1 TRBD2 TRBV5-1 - CASQGLAGSEQFF TGCGCCAGCCAAGGACTAGCGGGATCTGAGCAGTTCTTC
TRBJ2-1 TRBD2 TRBV7-2 - CASSPSSGGSPGNEQFF TGTGCCAGCAGCCCCTCTAGCGGGGGGTCCCCCGGGAATGAGCAGTTCTTC
TRBJ2-2 TRBD2 TRBV2 - CASSELAANTGELFF TGTGCCAGCAGCGAACTAGCGGCGAACACCGGGGAGCTGTTTTTT
TRBJ1-1 - TRBV29-1 - CSAPGVDEAFF TGCAGTGCACCAGGGGTAGATGAAGCTTTCTTT
TRBJ2-3 - TRBV18 - CASSPDGTDTQYF TGTGCCAGCTCACCAGACGGGACAGATACGCAGTATTTT
TRBJ2-1 TRBD1 TRBV29-1 - CSVLRDRGDNEQFF TGCAGCGTCCTCCGGGACAGGGGCGACAATGAGCAGTTCTTC
TRBJ2-7 - TRBV25-1 once CASSEGGATYEQYF TGTGCCAGCAGTGAGGGAGGAGCCACCTACGAGCAGTACTTC
TRBJ2-2 TRBD1 TRBV6-5 - CASRQGQGLTGELFF TGTGCCAGCAGGCAGGGACAGGGTCTCACCGGGGAGCTGTTTTTT
TRBJ1-3 - TRBV19 - CASSMLAPGGNTIYF TGTGCCAGTAGTATGTTGGCACCGGGAGGAAACACCATATATTTT
TRBJ1-6 TRBD1 TRBV6-1 few CASSGGQGNYNSPLHF TGTGCCAGCAGTGGGGGACAGGGAAACTATAATTCACCCCTCCACTTT
TRBJ2-1 - TRBV10-2 - CASRTEGYRNEQFF TGCGCCAGCAGAACCGAGGGATACCGTAATGAGCAGTTCTTC
TRBJ2-4 TRBD2 TRBV2 - CASSPGLNQNIQYF TGTGCCAGCAGCCCGGGACTAAACCAAAACATTCAGTACTTC